This T cell receptor (beta chain) appears in the sequencing data of a study of blood T cells in healthy people across ages. The wider study: Capture via template switching afforded approximately one barcoded beta molecule per two T cells.

At least ten counts were recorded for this clonotype. Using a J-beta primer mix together with a sample-barcoded 5' primer, a second PCR was run for about 7 to 12 cycles. In TCRdb, the 5' RACE reads were re-called with MiXCR into one record per CDR3 protein. The sample records hundreds of thousands of distinct CDR3 sequences, approximately 30% being singletons. From germline, CDR1 is SQVTM and CDR2 ANQGSEA. The CDR3 loop spans 16 amino acids. Losses at the gene ends were 3 bases for V and 6 bases for J; bases not matched to a gene: 10. The chain carries TRBV29-1 and TRBJ2-5, with 13 bases aligning to TRBD2. The source of this sequence is an elderly woman in good health. Sequencing was performed on blood. The CDR3 bases are TGCAGCGTTGAGACGGGGACTAGCGGGATGCTCCAGACCCAGTACTTC. This sequence encodes CSVETGTSGMLQTQYF.